Listed here is a single T cell receptor beta chain. The specificity of this receptor is unknown. Base qualities were left out, and no much larger clone turns up one base away. The study was a case-control design nested within a healthcare worker cohort in London, UK, with weekly nasopharyngeal swab PCR tests and blood sampling. Healthcare workers were recruited during the week of the UK lockdown, between 23 and 31 March 2020, and followed weekly for up to about 16 weeks. Library generation was performed with 5' RACE. Instrument on record: NextSeq 500. In the TCR library protocol, unique molecular identifiers were attached to individual cDNA molecules to correct for PCR bias and sequencing error. Both TCR alpha and beta chains were sequenced, and tight co-correlation was observed between alpha and beta sequence abundances in each sample. As for how the authors treated the data: Decombinator V4 was used to perform V gene, J gene and CDR3 annotation of TCR sequences. TCRs were defined as expanded if a significant change between any two time points was detected under a Poisson model with p below 0.0001. Abundances of TCRs were expressed as counts per million after normalisation to the total number of TCRs sequenced in each sample. TRAV1-2 paired with TRAJ12, TRAJ20 or TRAJ33 defined MAIT TCRs, while TRAV10 paired with TRAJ18 defined iNKT TCRs. VDJdb, accessed 1 November 2021, was searched for CMV, EBV and SARS-CoV-2 annotated TCRs, excluding TCRs annotated for multiple antigens. TCRdb took the public reads, trimmed them with fastp at Q25, ran MiXCR for clone calling and kept in-frame beta chains. A single entry per CDR3 protein holds the most common genes and DNA from its merged rows. TCRdb assigned the V and J calls; the authors' analysis was not used. This sample holds roughly 110,000 distinct CDR3 sequences; over 8.5% were observed only once. The ten largest clones add up to roughly 8% of the sample.

From its cysteine to its phenylalanine, the CDR3 spans 14 amino acids. Only CDR3 DNA remains: 42 bases, in frame from the first base. CDR1 and CDR2, looked up from the germline V gene, are SGDLS and YYNGEE. The junction carries 16 bases between V and J, which are trimmed by 4 bases and 8 bases respectively. These data belong to a study of early T cells in non-severe SARS-CoV-2 infection (dated by TCRdb to 2020 to 2022). At the level of the whole study: TCR sequencing used bulk RNA from unsorted whole blood, so alpha and beta chains could not be paired. Broad study findings and their caveats: VDJdb matching was skewed toward anti-spike CD8 responses, so virus-specific expansions were likely underestimated and private and CD4 specificities were missed.

The sequence is built from TRBV9 and TRBJ2-1; the D gene assignment is ambiguous. The sequence derives from an adult who was a healthcare worker with PCR-confirmed SARS-CoV-2 infection or an uninfected control (not recorded which). The sequenced sample consisted of whole blood. The DNA reads TGTGCCAGCAGCAAAGACTTTCTAGGTTATGAGCAGTTCTTC. Its coded protein is CASSKDFLGYEQFF. Joined to the reference TRBV9 and TRBJ2-1 proteins, this CDR3 gives the full variable domain: DSGVTQTPKHLITATGQRVTLRCSPRSGDLSVYWYQQSLDQGLQFLIQYYNGEERAKGNILERFSAQQFPDLHSELNLSSLELGDSALYFCASSKDFLGYEQFFGPGTRLTVL.